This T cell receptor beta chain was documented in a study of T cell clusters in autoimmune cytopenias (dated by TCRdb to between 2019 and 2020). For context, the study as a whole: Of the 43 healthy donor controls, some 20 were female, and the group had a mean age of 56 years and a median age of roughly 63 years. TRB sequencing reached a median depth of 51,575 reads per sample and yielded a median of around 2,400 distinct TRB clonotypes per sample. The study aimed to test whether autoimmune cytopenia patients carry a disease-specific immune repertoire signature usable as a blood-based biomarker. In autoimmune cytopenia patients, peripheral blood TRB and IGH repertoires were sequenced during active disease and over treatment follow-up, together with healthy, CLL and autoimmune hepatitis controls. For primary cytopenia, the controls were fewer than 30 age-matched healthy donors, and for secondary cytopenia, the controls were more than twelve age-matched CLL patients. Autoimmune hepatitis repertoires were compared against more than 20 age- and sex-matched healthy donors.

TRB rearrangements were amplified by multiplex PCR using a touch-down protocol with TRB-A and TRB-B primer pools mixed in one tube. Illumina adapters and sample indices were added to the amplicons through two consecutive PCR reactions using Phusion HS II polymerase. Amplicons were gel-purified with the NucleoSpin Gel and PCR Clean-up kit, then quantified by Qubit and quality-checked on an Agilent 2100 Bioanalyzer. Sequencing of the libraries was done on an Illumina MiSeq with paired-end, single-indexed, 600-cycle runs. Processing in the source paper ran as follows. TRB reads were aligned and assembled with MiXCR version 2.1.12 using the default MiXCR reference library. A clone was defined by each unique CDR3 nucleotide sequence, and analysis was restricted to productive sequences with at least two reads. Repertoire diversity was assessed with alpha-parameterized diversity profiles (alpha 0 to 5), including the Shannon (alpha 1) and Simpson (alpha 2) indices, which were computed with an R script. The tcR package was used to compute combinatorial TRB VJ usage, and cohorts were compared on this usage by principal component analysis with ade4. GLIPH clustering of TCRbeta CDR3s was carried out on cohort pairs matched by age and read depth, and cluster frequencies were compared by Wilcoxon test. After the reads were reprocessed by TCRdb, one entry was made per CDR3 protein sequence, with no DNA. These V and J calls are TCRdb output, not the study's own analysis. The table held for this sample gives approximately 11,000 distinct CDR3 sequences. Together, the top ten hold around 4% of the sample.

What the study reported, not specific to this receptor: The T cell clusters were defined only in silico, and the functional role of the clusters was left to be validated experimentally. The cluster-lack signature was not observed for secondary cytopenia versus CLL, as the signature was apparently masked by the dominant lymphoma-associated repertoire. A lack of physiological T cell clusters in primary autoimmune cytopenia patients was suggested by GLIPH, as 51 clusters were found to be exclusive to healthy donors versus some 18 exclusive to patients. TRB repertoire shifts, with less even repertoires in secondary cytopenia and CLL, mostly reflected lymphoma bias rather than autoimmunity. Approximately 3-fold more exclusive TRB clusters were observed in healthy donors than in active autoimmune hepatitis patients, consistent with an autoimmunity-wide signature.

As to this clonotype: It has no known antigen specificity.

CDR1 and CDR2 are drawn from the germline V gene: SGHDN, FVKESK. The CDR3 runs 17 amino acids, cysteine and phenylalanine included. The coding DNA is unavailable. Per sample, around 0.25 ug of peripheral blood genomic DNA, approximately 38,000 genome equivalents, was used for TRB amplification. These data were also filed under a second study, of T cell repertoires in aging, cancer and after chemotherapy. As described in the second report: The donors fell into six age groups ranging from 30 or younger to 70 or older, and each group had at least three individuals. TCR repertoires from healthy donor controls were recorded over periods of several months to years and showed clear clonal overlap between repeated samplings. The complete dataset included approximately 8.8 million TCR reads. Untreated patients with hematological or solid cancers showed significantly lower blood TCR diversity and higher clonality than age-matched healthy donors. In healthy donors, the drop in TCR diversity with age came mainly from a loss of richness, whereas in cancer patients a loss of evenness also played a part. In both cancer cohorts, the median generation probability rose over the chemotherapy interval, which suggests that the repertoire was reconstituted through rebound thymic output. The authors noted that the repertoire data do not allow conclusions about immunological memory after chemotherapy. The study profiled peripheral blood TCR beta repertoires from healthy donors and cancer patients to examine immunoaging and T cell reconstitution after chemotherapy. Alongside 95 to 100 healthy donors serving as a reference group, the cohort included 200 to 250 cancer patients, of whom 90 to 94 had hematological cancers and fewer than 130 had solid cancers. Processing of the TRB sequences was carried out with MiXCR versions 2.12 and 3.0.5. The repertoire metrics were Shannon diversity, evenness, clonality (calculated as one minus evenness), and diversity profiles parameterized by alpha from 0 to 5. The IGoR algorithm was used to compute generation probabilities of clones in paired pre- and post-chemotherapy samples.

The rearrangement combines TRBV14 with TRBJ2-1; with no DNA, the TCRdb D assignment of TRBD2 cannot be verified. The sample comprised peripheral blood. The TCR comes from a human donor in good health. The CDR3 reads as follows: CASSKGLSEGESRAQFF.